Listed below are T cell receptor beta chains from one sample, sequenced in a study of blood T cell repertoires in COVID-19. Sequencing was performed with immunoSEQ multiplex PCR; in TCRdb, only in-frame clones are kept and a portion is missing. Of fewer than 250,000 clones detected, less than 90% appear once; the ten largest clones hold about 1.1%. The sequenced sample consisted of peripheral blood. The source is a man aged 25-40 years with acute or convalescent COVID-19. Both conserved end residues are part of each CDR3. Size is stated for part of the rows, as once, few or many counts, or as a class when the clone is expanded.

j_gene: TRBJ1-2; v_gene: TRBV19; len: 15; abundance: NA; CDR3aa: CASSTGTGWVIGYTF
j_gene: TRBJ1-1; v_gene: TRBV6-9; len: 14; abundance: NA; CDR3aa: CASRRGQGASEAFF
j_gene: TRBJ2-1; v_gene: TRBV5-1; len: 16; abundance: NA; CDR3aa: CASSLEGGSAGNEQFF
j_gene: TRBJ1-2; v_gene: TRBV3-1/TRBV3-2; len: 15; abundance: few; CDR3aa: CASSPQTGQLYGYTF
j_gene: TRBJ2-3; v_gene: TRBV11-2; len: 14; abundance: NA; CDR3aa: CASSFYRVADTQYF
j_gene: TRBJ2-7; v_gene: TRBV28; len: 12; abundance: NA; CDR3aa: CASSSGPYEQYF
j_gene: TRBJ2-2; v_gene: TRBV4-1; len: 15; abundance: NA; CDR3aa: CASSQVVVVTGELFF
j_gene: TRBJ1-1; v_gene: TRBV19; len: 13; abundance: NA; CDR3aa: CASRQGANTEAFF
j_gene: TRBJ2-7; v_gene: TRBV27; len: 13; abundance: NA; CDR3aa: CASKGLAPNEQYF
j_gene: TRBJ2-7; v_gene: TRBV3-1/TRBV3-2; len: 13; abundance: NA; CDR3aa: CASSQVGTGEQYF
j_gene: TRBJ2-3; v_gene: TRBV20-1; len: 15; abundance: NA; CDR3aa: CSASLLAGRTDTQYF
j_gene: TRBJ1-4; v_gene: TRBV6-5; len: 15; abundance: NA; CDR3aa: CASLATVATNEKLFF
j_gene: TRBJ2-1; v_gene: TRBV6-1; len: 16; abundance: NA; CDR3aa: CASSGMSRRAYNEQFF
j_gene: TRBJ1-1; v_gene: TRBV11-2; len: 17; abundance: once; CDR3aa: CASSPELTGRRGTEAFF
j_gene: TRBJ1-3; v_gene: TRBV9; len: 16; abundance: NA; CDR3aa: CASSVAGRSSGNTIYF
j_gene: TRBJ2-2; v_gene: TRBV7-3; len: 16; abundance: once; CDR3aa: CASSPRSSGNTGELFF
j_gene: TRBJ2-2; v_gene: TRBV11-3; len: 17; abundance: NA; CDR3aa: CASSLGTSTSRTGELFF
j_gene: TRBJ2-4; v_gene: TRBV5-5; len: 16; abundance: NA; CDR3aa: CASSFRAGAGENIQYF
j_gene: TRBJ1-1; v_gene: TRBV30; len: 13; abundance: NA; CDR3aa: CAWTRGGIAEAFF
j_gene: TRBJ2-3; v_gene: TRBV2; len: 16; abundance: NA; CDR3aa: CASRRTSGGHTDTQYF
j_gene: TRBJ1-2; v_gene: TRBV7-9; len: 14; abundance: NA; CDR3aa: CASSLAGQGYGYTF
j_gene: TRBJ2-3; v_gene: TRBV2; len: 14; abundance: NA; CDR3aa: CASGSGGYTDTQYF
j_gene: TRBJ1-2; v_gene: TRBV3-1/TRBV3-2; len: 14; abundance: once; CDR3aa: CASSSQGALYGYTF
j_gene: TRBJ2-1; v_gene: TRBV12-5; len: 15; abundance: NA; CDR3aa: CASGLVLPGHNEQFF
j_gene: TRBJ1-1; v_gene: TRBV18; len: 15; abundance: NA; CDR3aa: CASSPPPAGVPKAFF
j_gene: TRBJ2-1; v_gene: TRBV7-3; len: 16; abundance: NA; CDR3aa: CASSARTSGHYNEQFF
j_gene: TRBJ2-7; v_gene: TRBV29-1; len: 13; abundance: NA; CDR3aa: CSVRGRDTYEQYF
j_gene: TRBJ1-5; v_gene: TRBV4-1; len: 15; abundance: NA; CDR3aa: CASRDSGANNQPQHF
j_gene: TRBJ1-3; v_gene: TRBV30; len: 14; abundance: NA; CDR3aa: CAWRYRGSGNTIYF
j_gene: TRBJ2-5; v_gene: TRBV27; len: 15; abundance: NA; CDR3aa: CASSFGTGGEETQYF
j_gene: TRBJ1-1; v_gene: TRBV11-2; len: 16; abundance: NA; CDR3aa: CASRRGQGKENTEAFF
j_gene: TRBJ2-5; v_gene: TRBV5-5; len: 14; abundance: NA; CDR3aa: CASSLGTGQETQYF
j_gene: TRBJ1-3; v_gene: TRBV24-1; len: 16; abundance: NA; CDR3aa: CATSDSTGPSGNTIYF
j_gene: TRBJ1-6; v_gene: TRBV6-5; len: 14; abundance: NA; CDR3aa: CASNRDRGHSPLHF
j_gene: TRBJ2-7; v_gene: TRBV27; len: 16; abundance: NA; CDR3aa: CASSYQRGPKPYEQYF
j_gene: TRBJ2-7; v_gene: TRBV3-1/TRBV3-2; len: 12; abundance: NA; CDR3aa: CASSPGGGEQYF
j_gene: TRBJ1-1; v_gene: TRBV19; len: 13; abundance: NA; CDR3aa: CASREGGNTEAFF
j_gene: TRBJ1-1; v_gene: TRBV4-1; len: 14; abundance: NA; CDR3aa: CASSQEDQGTEAFF
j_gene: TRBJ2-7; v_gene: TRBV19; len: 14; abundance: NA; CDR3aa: CASSPQGLGYEQYF
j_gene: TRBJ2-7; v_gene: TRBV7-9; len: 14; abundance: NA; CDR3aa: CASSLTGVVYEQYF